Each of the 2 T cell receptor beta chains below was sequenced from the same sample in a study of cytomegalovirus exposure and HLA in healthy donors. PCR amplification relied on 60 Vbeta primers (plus 13 Jbeta primers). Profiled with immunoSEQ multiplex PCR; TCRdb holds only in-frame clones, not every one. The sample consists of 150,000 to 200,000 clones, roughly four fifths of them appearing once. Material: PBMCs. The receptors stem from a man aged 40-55 years in good health and CMV-seronegative.

This clone was seen a few times. The J gene is TRBJ2-3, the V gene TRBV29-1, with 8 bases lining up with TRBD2. The CDR3 consists of 14 residues. Germline loops: CDR1 SQVTM, CDR2 ANQGSEA. The trim removed 6 bases at V and 0 bases at J, leaving 5 bases unmatched. The CDR3 DNA is TGCAGCGTCACTAGCGGAACTAGCACAGATACGCAGTATTTT. It translates to CSVTSGTSTDTQYF.

V is TRBV5-4 and J is TRBJ2-7; the match to TRBD2 covers 11 bases. The CDR3 covers 15 residues. Losses at the gene ends were 0 bases for V and 4 bases for J; bases not matched to a gene: 3. The germline gives CDR1 SGHNT, CDR2 YYREEE (reference sequence). DNA of the CDR3: TGTGCCAGCAGCTTGGTTGCTAGCGGGGGGTACGAGCAGTACTTC. Translation gives CASSLVASGGYEQYF.